The 21 T cell receptor beta chains in this list originate from one sample, sequenced in a study of T cell responses to AZD1222 COVID-19 vaccine. TCRdb's table, derived via immunoSEQ multiplex PCR, lists solely in-frame clones and lacks some. The sample holds around 110,000 clones; 75% to 95% are singletons and the top ten take less than 7.5%. The specimen comprised peripheral blood, sampled 28 days after the second AZD1222 dose. Receptors were obtained from an adult who received the AZD1222 COVID-19 vaccine.

CDR3 sequence (DNA): TGTGCCAGCAGGTTGGGGGCAGGGGGCAGTCAGCCCCAGCATTTT. Its protein is CASRLGAGGSQPQHF. This chain connects TRBV6-5 to TRBJ1-5; 8 nucleotides line up with TRBD1. CDR1 MNHEY and CDR2 SVGAGI come from the germline V gene. J lost 6 bases, V lost 6 bases, and 10 bases had no gene match. CDR3 length: 15 residues.

The rearrangement links TRBV24-1 to TRBJ1-1; 9 nucleotides match TRBD1. Unmatched junction bases numbered 7, after V lost 4 bases and J lost 5 bases. In germline, CDR1 is KGHDR, CDR2 SFDVKD. The CDR3 has 15 amino acids. CDR3: CATSDLGQGVTEAFF. CDR3 coding DNA: TGTGCCACCAGTGACCTGGGACAGGGCGTAACTGAAGCTTTCTTT.

The V and J genes are TRBV29-1 and TRBJ1-2; D is undetermined. This CDR3 region has 13 residues. Looked up from germline, CDR1 is SQVTM and CDR2 is ANQGSEA. V gave up 5 bases and J gave up 0 bases, with 10 bases separating them. CDR3 coding DNA: TGCAGCGTTTCCCCAGCGGCTAACTATGGCTACACCTTC. Residues: CSVSPAANYGYTF.

The rearrangement links TRBV11-2 to TRBJ2-3; TRBD1 matches at 9 bases. The CDR3 spans 17 residues. V dropped 5 bases and J dropped 3; count of bases not matched to a gene: 12. The V gene's germline CDR1 is SGHAT and CDR2 FQNNGV. CDR3 in amino acids: CASSPDPGTGWTDTQYF. CDR3 in DNA: TGTGCCAGCAGCCCCGACCCCGGGACAGGGTGGACAGATACGCAGTATTTT.

CDR3 sequence: CASSQRAPTNEKLFF. As DNA, the CDR3 is TGCGCCAGCAGCCAGAGGGCTCCAACTAATGAAAAACTGTTTTTT. The chain is built from TRBV4-1 and TRBJ1-4; no clear D. The V gene's germline CDR1 is MGHRA and CDR2 YSYEKL. Trimming cost V 3 bases and J 0 bases, with 8 bases left between them. The CDR3 sequence is 15 residues long.

The chain has TRBV7-2 and TRBJ2-5; D is ambiguous. V lost 2 bases, J lost 1 base, and 5 bases lay in between. CDR3 size: 13 residues. CDR1 and CDR2 (germline): SGHTA, FQGNSA. CDR3 nucleotide sequence: TGTGCCAGCAGCTTAACACCCCAAGAGACCCAGTACTTC. Translating it yields CASSLTPQETQYF.

V and J are TRBV28 and TRBJ2-1, with TRBD1 as a possible D gene (6 bases). CDR3 length equals 15 residues. Germline CDR1 is MDHEN and CDR2 is SYDVKM. V was pared by 6 bases and J by 8 bases, with 20 bases between. The DNA of the CDR3 is TGTGCCAGCAGCCGAGCTAGGGGGATCCTCGATGAGCAGTTCTTC. This translates into CASSRARGILDEQFF.

J is TRBJ2-5 and V is TRBV5-1; tentatively, D is TRBD2 (7 bases). CDR1 is SGHRS, CDR2 YFSETQ, per germline. The CDR3 has 15 residues. V lost 5 bases and J 1 base, leaving 15 bases between the germline ends. The CDR3 is CASRPQGGSQETQYF. For the CDR3, the DNA is TGCGCCAGCAGACCACAGGGAGGGAGCCAAGAGACCCAGTACTTC.

The chain joins TRBV5-1 to TRBJ1-2; TRBD1 matches at 12 bases. Per the germline V gene, CDR1 is SGHRS and CDR2 is YFSETQ. J was trimmed by 2 bases and V by 5 bases; bases with no gene match: 7. The CDR3 has 16 amino acids. For the CDR3, the DNA is TGCGCCAGCAGAAGAGGGACAGGGGGCAAAAACTATGGCTACACCTTC. Translation gives CASRRGTGGKNYGYTF.

This chain links TRBV25-1 with TRBJ2-2; a weak D match, TRBD2 (6 bases). CDR1 MGHDK and CDR2 SYGVNS come from the germline V gene. The CDR3 contains 17 residues. V was clipped by 1 base and J by 3 bases, with 15 bases between them. The CDR3 nucleotides are TGTGCCAGCAGTGAATCACATGGGACTTCCTACACCGGGGAGCTGTTTTTT. Its protein product is CASSESHGTSYTGELFF.

The chain couples TRBV10-1 to TRBJ1-2; TRBD1 agrees at 7 bases. The V gene end was trimmed by 4 bases and the J gene end by 7 bases; junction bases not matched to a gene: 9. Germline V lookup: CDR1 WNHNN, CDR2 SYGVQD (reference sequence). CDR3 length: 14 residues. As DNA, the CDR3 is TGCGCCAGCAGTGCCGGGACAGAAGGCGTTGGCTACACCTTC. It yields the protein CASSAGTEGVGYTF.

The chain employs TRBV12-3 or TRBV12-4 and TRBJ1-2; TRBD1 is a possible D gene (5 bases). The V gene lost 8 bases and the J gene lost 4 bases, with 11 bases spanning the gap. The CDR3 sequence is 12 residues long. CDR3 sequence reads: CASGPGSYGYTF. DNA of the CDR3: TGTGCCAGCGGTCCAGGGTCCTATGGCTACACCTTC.

V is TRBV5-1 and J is TRBJ2-7; a weak D match, TRBD2 (5 bases). The CDR3 is 13 amino acids. Germline V gene lookup returns CDR1 SGHRS and CDR2 YFSETQ. Trimming left V 2 bases short and J 6 bases short, with 12 bases between. Written as DNA, the CDR3 is TGCGCCAGCAGCTTCGCGGAGGCGGGCGAGCAGTACTTC. Its protein product is CASSFAEAGEQYF.

J is TRBJ1-4 and V is TRBV4-1; D unresolved. This CDR3 is 15 amino acids long. Germline V gives CDR1 MGHRA, CDR2 YSYEKL. The V end was cut by 1 base, the J end by 3 bases, with 9 bases between. The CDR3 sequence is CASSQVSAANEKLFF. The CDR3 coding sequence is TGCGCCAGCAGCCAAGTGTCAGCAGCTAATGAAAAACTGTTTTTT.

This clone is a singleton in its sample. The V and J genes are TRBV14 and TRBJ2-4, with D maybe TRBD1 (6 bases). This CDR3 has 14 residues. Looked up from germline, CDR1 is SGHDN and CDR2 is FVKESK. The V gene lost 5 bases and the J gene lost 1 base, with 9 bases spanning the gap. The CDR3 region is CASSSDRAKNIQYF. Written as DNA, the CDR3 is TGTGCCAGCAGCTCTGACAGGGCCAAAAACATTCAGTACTTC.

This rearrangement joins TRBV11-3 to TRBJ1-4, with a possible D match to TRBD1 (6 bases). The CDR3 has 17 residues. The V gene lost 5 bases and the J gene lost 0 bases, with 16 bases spanning the gap. CDR1 and CDR2 from the germline V gene are SGHNT and YENEEA. CDR3 nucleotides: TGTGCCAGCAGCCCAGGGACACCCATTTCAACTAATGAAAAACTGTTTTTT. This encodes CASSPGTPISTNEKLFF.

The rearrangement uses TRBV4-1 and TRBJ1-1; a possible D gene is TRBD1 (5 bases). V was clipped by 0 bases and J by 1 base, with 12 bases between them. The CDR3 totals 16 residues. CDR1 and CDR2 (germline): MGHRA, YSYEKL. Here the CDR3 reads CASSQEPRGGNTEAFF. The CDR3, as DNA: TGCGCCAGCAGCCAAGAGCCACGGGGGGGGAACACTGAAGCTTTCTTT.

The V and J genes are TRBV6-1 and TRBJ1-5; a weak D match, TRBD1 (5 bases). V shed 3 bases and J shed 4 bases, with 10 bases lying between them. The CDR3 spans 14 residues. Germline CDR1 MNHNS, CDR2 SASEGT. As DNA, the CDR3 is TGTGCCAGCAGTGATCAGGGCTCGAATCAGCCCCAGCATTTT. This encodes CASSDQGSNQPQHF.

The chain has TRBV6-5 and TRBJ2-2; D uncertain. V gave up 5 bases and J gave up 7 bases, with 8 bases separating them. Germline values: CDR1 MNHEY, CDR2 SVGAGI. The CDR3 is made up of 12 amino acids. This CDR3 is CASSPYNGELFF. The CDR3 DNA reads as TGTGCCAGCAGTCCCTATAACGGGGAGCTGTTTTTT.

The CDR3 DNA is TGCGCCAGCAGCAGGGAGGGGGGGAATGAAAAACTGTTTTTT. This translates into CASSREGGNEKLFF. V usage is TRBV5-1 and J usage is TRBJ1-4; D may be TRBD1 (6 bases). This CDR3 comprises 14 residues. Trimming pared 4 bases from V and 5 bases from J, leaving 12 bases between. The germline gives CDR1 SGHRS, CDR2 YFSETQ.

V usage is TRBV4-1 and J usage is TRBJ1-2; D is undetermined. The CDR3 contains 13 residues. CDR1 and CDR2 (germline): MGHRA, YSYEKL. V lost 2 bases and J lost 3, with 7 bases in between. CDR3 protein: CASSQNVYYGYTF. CDR3 coding DNA: TGCGCCAGCAGCCAAAACGTCTACTATGGCTACACCTTC.